This T cell receptor (beta chain) is drawn from a study of T-cell memory formation after mild COVID-19. Study-wide background: TCR clusters were mostly donor specific. Study-wide results and caveats: Day 15 to 85 contracting clones showed balanced CD4/CD8; later expanders leaned CD4+. Among contracting clones, CD4+ were mainly CM/EM and CD8+ enriched in EMRA. Pre-infection memory harbored some responding clones, suggesting cross-reactive memory joined.

The CDR3 is 12 amino acids. V shed 8 bases and J shed 4 bases, with 12 bases lying between them. Germline CDR1 and CDR2: SGHNT and YENEEA. With regard to this clonotype: Its specificity is not known.

TCRdb re-called the 5' RACE reads with MiXCR, one entry per CDR3 protein. The repertoire has about 560,000 distinct CDR3 sequences, about a sixth of them found once; the top ten carry around 13%. The rearrangement joins TRBV11-3 to TRBJ2-7; D remains unclear. Material: PBMCs or a T cell subset sorted from them (not recorded which). The source of this sequence is an adult woman who had mild COVID-19 (a few samples of this study predate the infection). Cell type and time point are not known. CDR3 coding DNA: TGTGCCAGCGGCGTCCTCGGGTACGAGCAGTACTTC. This sequence encodes CASGVLGYEQYF.